A selection of T cell receptor beta chains follows, all from one sample in a study of blood T cell repertoires in COVID-19. The table came from immunoSEQ multiplex PCR; TCRdb's copy has only in-frame clones and leaves some out. The table records roughly 260,000 clones, about nine tenths of them present only once. The specimen was peripheral blood. These receptors all stem from a man aged 40-49 years who had recovered from COVID-19. Both conserved end residues are part of each CDR3. D genes are given only for firm matches. Some rows have no size entry. The others give once, few or many, or a class for an expanded clone.

NA | TRBJ1-4 | NA | TRBV10-1 | 16 | CASRGQLKATNEKLFF | TGCGCCAGCAGAGGACAGCTGAAAGCAACTAATGAAAAACTGTTTTTT
NA | TRBJ2-1 | NA | TRBV4-1 | 18 | CASAHPASAAYSYNEQFF | TGCGCCAGCGCACATCCTGCCTCAGCAGCGTACTCCTACAATGAGCAGTTCTTC
TRBD1 | TRBJ2-7 | NA | TRBV5-6 | 15 | CASSTTGQGGRAQYF | TGTGCCAGCAGCACAACGGGACAGGGTGGTCGGGCGCAGTACTTC
NA | TRBJ2-7 | NA | TRBV6-6 | 16 | CASSYIGGGGGYEQYF | TGTGCCAGCAGTTATATAGGGGGGGGAGGTGGGTACGAGCAGTACTTC
NA | TRBJ1-6 | NA | TRBV6-1 | 13 | CASSEARNSPLHF | TGTGCCAGCAGTGAAGCGAGGAATTCACCCCTCCACTTT
NA | TRBJ2-7 | NA | TRBV7-6 | 14 | CASSSGGKTGEQYF | TGTGCCAGCAGCTCCGGAGGGAAGACTGGCGAGCAGTACTTC
TRBD1 | TRBJ1-3 | NA | TRBV2 | 14 | CASSEGQGSNTIYF | TGTGCCAGCAGTGAGGGACAGGGGTCCAACACCATATATTTT
NA | TRBJ2-4 | NA | TRBV4-1 | 14 | CASSPTEAKNIQYF | TGCGCCAGCAGTCCGACAGAGGCCAAAAACATTCAGTACTTC
NA | TRBJ2-3 | NA | TRBV18 | 16 | CASSATARASTDTQYF | TGTGCCAGCTCAGCGACAGCGAGAGCTAGCACAGATACGCAGTATTTT
NA | TRBJ1-1 | NA | TRBV27 | 17 | CASSLRPPGSGNTEAFF | TGTGCCAGCAGTTTAAGACCCCCTGGTTCAGGGAACACTGAAGCTTTCTTT
NA | TRBJ2-7 | NA | TRBV10-3 | 11 | CAISASHEQYF | TGTGCCATCAGTGCTTCCCACGAGCAGTACTTC
NA | TRBJ1-4 | once | TRBV7-3 | 19 | CASSLTLSGLRPTNEKLFF | TGTGCCAGCAGCTTAACTTTGTCAGGACTACGTCCAACTAATGAAAAACTGTTTTTT
NA | TRBJ1-4 | once | TRBV10-2 | 16 | CASRREGGTTNEKLFF | TGCGCCAGCAGGCGGGAGGGAGGGACAACTAATGAAAAACTGTTTTTT
NA | TRBJ1-5 | NA | TRBV6-1 | 15 | CASREEVARAQPQHF | TGTGCCAGCAGAGAAGAGGTGGCCAGGGCTCAGCCCCAGCATTTT
NA | TRBJ1-5 | NA | TRBV7-2 | 17 | CASSLFTRGLGDQPQHF | TGTGCCAGCAGCTTATTCACCCGAGGGCTGGGTGATCAGCCCCAGCATTTT
NA | TRBJ2-5 | few | TRBV20-1 | 11 | CSAYLQETQYF | TGCAGTGCTTATTTACAAGAGACCCAGTACTTC
NA | TRBJ2-1 | NA | TRBV20-1 | 12 | CSASRQGFEQFF | TGCAGTGCTAGTCGGCAGGGGTTTGAGCAGTTCTTC
NA | TRBJ2-6 | NA | TRBV2 | 14 | CASIWGVGANVLTF | TGTGCCAGCATCTGGGGAGTTGGGGCCAACGTCCTGACTTTC
TRBD1 | TRBJ1-4 | NA | TRBV5-6 | 13 | CASNRDRVEKLFF | TGTGCCAGCAACCGGGACAGGGTCGAAAAACTGTTTTTT
NA | TRBJ2-4 | NA | TRBV7-8 | 16 | CASSLGQVQAKNIQYF | TGTGCCAGCAGCCTGGGACAAGTTCAAGCCAAAAACATTCAGTACTTC
TRBD1 | TRBJ1-1 | NA | TRBV12-5 | 14 | CASGQRQGATEAFF | TGTGCTAGTGGTCAAAGACAGGGAGCCACTGAAGCTTTCTTT
TRBD1 | TRBJ1-6 | once | TRBV2 | 15 | CASSEVQGVVSPLHF | TGTGCCAGCAGTGAGGTACAGGGGGTAGTTTCACCCCTCCACTTT
NA | TRBJ2-5 | NA | TRBV6-5 | 13 | CASSPPGTETQYF | TGTGCCAGCAGTCCGCCCGGTACAGAGACCCAGTACTTC
NA | TRBJ1-2 | NA | TRBV4-3 | 15 | CASSLDRTDNYGYTF | TGCGCCAGCAGCCTCGACCGGACAGATAACTATGGCTACACCTTC
NA | TRBJ2-7 | NA | TRBV11-2 | 14 | CASSLTGTTYEQYF | TGTGCCAGCAGCTTAACCGGGACAACCTACGAGCAGTACTTC
NA | TRBJ1-5 | NA | TRBV6-2/TRBV6-3 | 15 | CASSYGGTASQPQHF | TGTGCCAGCAGTTACGGAGGGACGGCAAGTCAGCCCCAGCATTTT
TRBD1 | TRBJ1-4 | NA | TRBV4-3 | 15 | CASSQQGDRNEKLFF | TGCGCCAGCAGCCAGCAAGGGGACAGGAATGAAAAACTGTTTTTT
NA | TRBJ1-3 | NA | TRBV19 | 14 | CASSIGNSGNTIYF | TGTGCCAGTAGTATTGGCAACTCTGGAAACACCATATATTTT